The next 8 T cell receptor beta chains were all read from a single sample in a study of T cell responses to AZD1222 COVID-19 vaccine. The protocol was immunoSEQ multiplex PCR, while the TCRdb copy is restricted to in-frame clones and leaves out a portion. This sample has over 120,000 clones, with 80% to 90% found just once. The sample in question was peripheral blood, obtained on day 0 of AZD1222 vaccination. The receptors derive from an adult in good health.

This chain links TRBV14 with TRBJ2-7, with D possibly TRBD2 on 5 matching bases. V lost 5 bases and J 6 bases, leaving 23 bases between the germline ends. Germline V lookup: CDR1 SGHDN, CDR2 FVKESK. The CDR3 has 16 residues. CDR3 amino acids: CASSMDSGSLIGEQYF. CDR3 DNA sequence: TGTGCCAGCAGCATGGACTCGGGGAGCCTCATCGGCGAGCAGTACTTC.

V is TRBV19 and J is TRBJ1-1; perhaps TRBD1 as D (5 bases). V shed 4 bases and J shed 6 bases, with 18 bases lying between them. Germline assignment: CDR1 LNHDA and CDR2 SQIVND (reference sequence). The CDR3 consists of 15 residues. CDR3 DNA: TGTGCCAGTAGTAAATTCGCAGGGAAGGTGGCTGAAGCTTTCTTT. The encoded protein is CASSKFAGKVAEAFF.

The chain uses TRBV7-9 and TRBJ1-3, with 7 bases identical to TRBD1. In germline, CDR1 is SEHNR, CDR2 FQNEAQ (reference sequence). The V segment lost 7 bases and the J segment 4 bases; nucleotides outside the gene matches: 7. This CDR3 has 14 residues. The CDR3 DNA reads as TGTGCCAGCATCAAACAGGGGTCCGGAAACACCATATATTTT. Its translation: CASIKQGSGNTIYF.

The rearrangement uses TRBV29-1 and TRBJ2-5, with a possible D match to TRBD1 (6 bases). The CDR3 is made up of 12 amino acids. CDR1 is SQVTM, CDR2 ANQGSEA, per germline. Trimming stripped 6 bases from V and 2 bases from J, with 10 bases between. CDR3 sequence (DNA): TGCAGCGTCGGACAGTTACAAGAGACCCAGTACTTC. This encodes CSVGQLQETQYF.

V is TRBV5-1 and J is TRBJ2-5, with D perhaps given as TRBD1 or TRBD2 (5 bases each). In germline, CDR1 is SGHRS, CDR2 YFSETQ. CDR3 length equals 17 residues. V lost 4 bases and J lost 1, with 20 bases in between. CDR3 region: CASSPGGGGTFQETQYF. The CDR3 coding sequence is TGCGCCAGCAGCCCAGGAGGTGGTGGGACCTTCCAAGAGACCCAGTACTTC.

Only a few counts were recorded for this clone. This CDR3 is CASSPDRLSGANVLTF. DNA of the CDR3: TGTGCCAGCAGCCCTGACAGGTTATCAGGGGCCAACGTCCTGACTTTC. The chain joins TRBV7-8 to TRBJ2-6, with D perhaps matching TRBD1 (6 bases). Per the germline V gene, CDR1 is SGHVS and CDR2 is FQNEAQ. Trimming removed 5 bases from V and 4 bases from J, with 15 bases in between. This CDR3 has 16 residues.

The chain couples TRBV5-6 to TRBJ1-4; TRBD1 matches at 7 bases. After removal of 0 bases from V and 4 bases from J, the junction contained 3 bases not matched to a gene. Germline V gene data show CDR1 as SGHDT and CDR2 as YYEEEE. The CDR3 is 15 amino acids. The CDR3 region has the DNA TGTGCCAGCAGCTTGGCAGGGACAGTTAATGAAAAACTGTTTTTT. Translation: CASSLAGTVNEKLFF. Together with reference TRBV5-6 and TRBJ1-4, the CDR3 gives the full variable domain: DAGVTQSPTHLIKTRGQQVTLRCSPKSGHDTVSWYQQALGQGPQFIFQYYEEEERQRGNFPDRFSGHQFPNYSSELNVNALLLGDSALYLCASSLAGTVNEKLFFGSGTQLSVL.

The DNA of the CDR3 is TGCGCCAGCAGCTTGGAGGGTAACAATCAGCCCCAGCATTTT. Translation: CASSLEGNNQPQHF. The rearrangement links TRBV5-1 to TRBJ1-5; unclear D gene. CDR3 length equals 14 residues. Germline CDR1 and CDR2: SGHRS and YFSETQ. Trimming removed 0 bases at V and 3 bases at J, with 7 bases between.